This TCR beta chain was sequenced during a study of neurological immune-mediated disorders. Study observations and caveats: None of the CDR3 amino acid sequences of expanded clones were shared across subjects, and this suggested private repertoires in all groups.

The yield of each sequencing run was over 160 million TCR-beta sequences from 15-18 subjects. In TCRdb, the 5' RACE reads were re-called with MiXCR into one record per CDR3 protein. Of 40,000 or so distinct CDR3 sequences listed, approximately 12% are singletons. Time point denoted: technical triplicate 1. 2 million unsorted PBMCs were stored in RNAlater at -80 °C before RNA extraction. V lost 3 bases, J lost 4 bases, and 1 base stayed unmatched. CDR3 length equals 14 residues. Sample share makes this clonotype medium-sized. Its target is not known. Sequencing was done on a sample of PBMCs. The chain recombines TRBV12-3 or TRBV12-4 with TRBJ2-3, with TRBD1 identical over 10 bases. The sequence was collected from a man aged 60 to 75 with HTLV-1-associated myelopathy (HAM/TSP). The CDR3 here is CASSLDRGADTQYF. DNA of the CDR3: TGTGCCAGCAGTTTGGACAGGGGGGCAGATACGCAGTATTTT.